In its sample, the clone carrying this T cell receptor (beta chain) was seen a few times. Its antigen is not identified. Universal primer sites and UMIs were introduced during 5'RACE template-switching synthesis of TCR cDNA. TCRdb re-analysed the 5' RACE reads in MiXCR, keeping a single row per CDR3 protein. The table lists about 350,000 distinct CDR3 sequences, 11% of them singletons, with 18% in the top ten. The data were taken from a study of T cells after yellow fever vaccination. Study conclusions and caveats: Most primary-vaccination clones recurred post-booster (about 96% CD4, just over 85% CD8).

Germline lookup yields CDR1 SNHLY and CDR2 FYNNEI. The CDR3 runs to 14 residues. Losses at the gene ends were 6 bases for V and 7 bases for J; bases not matched to a gene: 3. This specimen was PBMCs, taken on the day of the first yellow fever vaccination. The rearrangement uses TRBV2 and TRBJ2-1, with 13 nucleotides matching TRBD2. The receptor was derived from a man aged 18 to 29 who received the YFV17D yellow fever vaccine. CDR3 nucleotide sequence: TGTGCCAGCAGGGGGACTAGCGGGGTTAATGAGCAGTTCTTC. Its translation: CASRGTSGVNEQFF.